Sequencing of this TCR beta chain was carried out in a study of OX40 agonist ivuxolimab in advanced cancers. At the level of the study: Intravenous ivuxolimab was administered to patients every 2 weeks at 0.01 to 10 mg/kg.

The CDR3 extends over 15 amino acids. In germline, CDR1 is SGHTA, CDR2 FQGNSA. J lost 5 bases, V lost 5 bases, and 8 bases had no gene match. Note on this clone: Antigen unknown.

The protocol was immunoSEQ multiplex PCR, while the TCRdb copy is restricted to in-frame clones and leaves out a portion. In the table there are about 79,000 clones, around 94% of which are singletons. Study-wide findings and caveats: Averaging showed that CD8+ T cells had more expanded clones than CD4+ did. Among the lowest levels of clonal expansion were found in partial responders at 0.1-3.0 mg/kg.

This TCR derives from an adult with an advanced solid tumor such as melanoma, head and neck, liver or kidney cancer. The specimen was CD4+ or CD8+ T cells sorted from blood, collected in a trial of the OX40 agonist ivuxolimab. The chain uses TRBV7-2 and TRBJ2-2; TRBD2 agrees at 7 bases. CDR3 sequence reads: CASSPLPGGTGELFF. DNA of the CDR3: TGTGCCAGCAGCCCGCTTCCGGGGGGAACCGGGGAGCTGTTTTTT.